This T cell receptor (beta chain) derives from a study (dated by TCRdb to between 2014 and 2017). A note on the overall study: The study examined whether tumor-infiltrating Tregs in breast cancer are drawn from blood Tregs or arise in situ by conversion from other CD4+ T cell subsets.

The CDR3 runs 14 amino acids, cysteine and phenylalanine included. Just CDR3 DNA is preserved here, 42 bases in frame from base 1. The CDR1 and CDR2 encoded by the germline V gene are MGHRA and YSYEKL. V is cut by 2 bases and J by 4 bases, and the space between the germline ends is 9 bases. Memory CD4+ T cells were isolated as CD4+CD45RO+CD25- cells. Tregs, naive and memory CD4+ T cells from tumor, blood and ipsilateral draining lymph nodes of a few breast cancer patients underwent full-length TCR alpha and beta sequencing. Tumor tissue and lymph nodes from ipsilateral axillary dissection were perfused with PBS, minced and digested with collagenase I and hyaluronidase. Mononuclear cells from lymph nodes or around 48 ml of peripheral blood were isolated by Ficoll density gradient centrifugation. A purity exceeding 90% was confirmed by FACS for the sorted cell populations. Study-level results and caveats: The validation in the larger cohort was limited to a single TCR beta V-J rearrangement instead of whole repertoires. Tumor memory CD4+ T cell TCR gene usage clustered with blood and lymph node memory CD4+ cells and lymph node naive CD4+ cells. The greatest overlap of tumor-infiltrating Treg TCR alpha and beta sequences was observed with tumor naive CD4+ T cells, followed by blood naive CD4+ T cells.

Comment on this clonotype: There is no known antigen for this receptor. No base-level quality is on record; no much larger clone is a single base apart.

Amplification of full-length TCR variable regions was done by 5' RACE PCR using constant-region reverse primers, and this step was followed by semi-nested PCR with Nested Universal Primer A. The ReliaPrep RNA Cell Miniprep System was used to extract total RNA, which was then reverse transcribed into 5'RACE-ready cDNA with the SMARTer RACE 5'/3' Kit. Multiplex adaptors were used to barcode the full-length TCR alpha and beta libraries, which were then sequenced on an Illumina MiSeq. On the authors' methods: For each of nine subset-tissue groups, sequencing data from the five patients were combined, and the groups were compared by unsupervised clustering of TCR gene usage. Repertoire similarity was calculated with the Morisita-Horn index, weighting shared sequences by their contribution to each repertoire. Clones were called with MiXCR by TCRdb after fastp trimmed the public reads at Q25, and only in-frame beta chains were retained. Each entry is one CDR3 protein sequence, shown with its most common DNA and genes. In this record, the V and J calls reflect TCRdb's handling and not the investigators' own analysis. For this sample there are roughly 69,000 distinct CDR3 sequences; less than 25% appear just once. The ten largest clones capture about 3% of the sample.

This chain joins TRBV4-1 to TRBJ1-5; no D gene is confidently identified. The sequence was obtained from a female donor with breast cancer. Sequenced material: memory CD4+ T cells sorted from a lymph node. Explained via the paper, the cell subset or site label denotes: memory CD4+ T cells, CD4+CD45RO+CD25-. The DNA reads TGCGCCAGCAGCCAAATGGGCCGGAATCAGCCCCAGCATTTT. This codes for CASSQMGRNQPQHF.